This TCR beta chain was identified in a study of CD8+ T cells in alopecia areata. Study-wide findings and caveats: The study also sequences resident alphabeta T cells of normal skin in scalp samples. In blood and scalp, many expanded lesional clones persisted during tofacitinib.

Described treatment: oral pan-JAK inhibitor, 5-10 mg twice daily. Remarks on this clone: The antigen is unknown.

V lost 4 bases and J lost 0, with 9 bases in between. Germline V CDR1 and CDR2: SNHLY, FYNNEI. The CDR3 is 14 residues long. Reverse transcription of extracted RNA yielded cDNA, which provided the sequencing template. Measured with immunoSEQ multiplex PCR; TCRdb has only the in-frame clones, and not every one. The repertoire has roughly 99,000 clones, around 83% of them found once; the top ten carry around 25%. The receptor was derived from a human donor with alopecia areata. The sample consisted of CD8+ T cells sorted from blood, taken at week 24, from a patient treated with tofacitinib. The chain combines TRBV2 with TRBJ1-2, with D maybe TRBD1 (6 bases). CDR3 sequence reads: CASSGTDTNYGYTF. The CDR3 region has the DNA TGTGCCAGCAGTGGGACAGATACTAACTATGGCTACACCTTC.